The rows below give T cell receptor beta chains drawn from one sample of a study of cytomegalovirus exposure and HLA in healthy donors. TCRdb keeps only in-frame clones here, not all; method: immunoSEQ multiplex PCR. The sample records 100,000 or so clones, 78% being singletons. The sample taken for sequencing was PBMCs. Receptors were obtained from a male donor in good health and CMV-seronegative. CDR3s include the opening cysteine and the closing phenylalanine or tryptophan. Each record gives: clone size, J gene, V gene, D gene, CDR3 DNA, CDR3 protein. D genes are given only for firm matches. Clone sizes are given selectively: once, few, many, or a class where the clone is expanded.

few | TRBJ2-2 | TRBV5-1 | TRBD1 | TGCGCCAGCAGCTTGGACAGGGGAGCGAACACCGGGGAGCTGTTTTTT | CASSLDRGANTGELFF
NA | TRBJ1-2 | TRBV5-1 | TRBD1 | TGCGCCAGCAGCTTGGGACAGGGAGGCGGCTACACCTTC | CASSLGQGGGYTF
NA | TRBJ2-3 | TRBV27 | TRBD2 | TGTGCCAGCAGTTTCTTGGCTAGCGGGAGCCGGGGCACAGATACGCAGTATTTT | CASSFLASGSRGTDTQYF
NA | TRBJ2-1 | TRBV27 | NA | TGTGCCAGCAGTTTATCCAGGTCCCCCTACAATGAGCAGTTCTTC | CASSLSRSPYNEQFF
few | TRBJ1-2 | TRBV5-1 | NA | TGCGCCAGCAGCTTGGCCGGCGGGCATAACTATGGCTACACCTTC | CASSLAGGHNYGYTF
NA | TRBJ2-7 | TRBV27 | NA | TGTGCCAGCAGTTTATCGCCGAGCTCCTACGAGCAGTACTTC | CASSLSPSSYEQYF
NA | TRBJ2-2 | TRBV5-1 | NA | TGCGCCAGCAGCGCACGGGAGAACACCGGGGAGCTGTTTTTT | CASSARENTGELFF
once | TRBJ2-6 | TRBV7-9 | TRBD1 | TGTGCCAGCAGCTTAGGGAGACAGGGTAGAGGTGGGGCCAACGTCCTGACTTTC | CASSLGRQGRGGANVLTF
NA | TRBJ1-5 | TRBV5-8 | NA | TGTTCCTGGGGGCACATCAATCAGCCCCAGCATTTT | CSWGHINQPQHF
NA | TRBJ2-7 | TRBV15 | TRBD1 | TGTGCCACCAGCAGACCCAATGGGGACAGGGTCCCCGAGCAGTACTTC | CATSRPNGDRVPEQYF
NA | TRBJ2-7 | TRBV30 | TRBD2 | TGTGCCTGGAACCTAGACGGAGCGGGGCAAGCCTACGAGCAGTACTTC | CAWNLDGAGQAYEQYF
NA | TRBJ2-2 | TRBV27 | NA | TGTGCCAGCAGTTTCCTAACCGGGGAGCTGTTTTTT | CASSFLTGELFF
NA | TRBJ1-5 | TRBV29-1 | NA | TGCAGCGTGGATGGGGGGGGGCAGGGACAGCCCCAGCATTTT | CSVDGGGQGQPQHF
NA | TRBJ1-4 | TRBV6-1 | TRBD1 | TGTGCCAGCAGTGAAGGGACAGGTCATGAAAAACTGTTTTTT | CASSEGTGHEKLFF
NA | TRBJ2-1 | TRBV2 | TRBD2 | TGTGCCAGCAGGAGCTTCTTAGCGGGAGCGGAGAATGAGCAGTTCTTC | CASRSFLAGAENEQFF
once | TRBJ2-2 | TRBV6-5 | NA | TGTGCCAGCAGTTTGACTCTCGGGGAGCTGTTTTTT | CASSLTLGELFF
NA | TRBJ2-7 | TRBV19 | TRBD2 | TGTGCCAGTAGTTTCGGGACTAGGGGGTCGGAGCAGTACTTC | CASSFGTRGSEQYF
NA | TRBJ1-5 | TRBV2 | NA | TGTGCCAGCAGTTCAGGGCTCCGCAATCAGCCCCAGCATTTT | CASSSGLRNQPQHF
NA | TRBJ1-1 | TRBV19 | NA | NA | CASSIFGAGGTEAFF
once | TRBJ2-7 | TRBV27 | NA | TGTGCCAGCAGTCCGGCAGGACAGTACGAGCAGTACTTC | CASSPAGQYEQYF
NA | TRBJ1-5 | TRBV28 | NA | TGTGCCAGCAGTTCCACAGGGTATCAGCCCCAGCATTTT | CASSSTGYQPQHF
NA | TRBJ2-6 | TRBV7-6 | NA | TGTGCCAGCAGCTTTTCAGGGAACTCTGGGGCCAACGTCCTGACTTTC | CASSFSGNSGANVLTF
once | TRBJ2-7 | TRBV6-6 | NA | TGTGCCAGCAGTTACGCCGGTTCCTACGAGCAGTACTTC | CASSYAGSYEQYF
NA | TRBJ2-3 | TRBV6-6 | NA | TGTGCCAGCAGTTACGGTCAGGGGTACATGGATACGCAGTATTTT | CASSYGQGYMDTQYF
NA | TRBJ2-1 | TRBV28 | TRBD2 | TGTGCCAGCAGTTTTGTTGGACTAGCGGGAGGGGATGAGCAGTTCTTC | CASSFVGLAGGDEQFF
NA | TRBJ1-5 | TRBV6-5 | NA | TGTGCCAGCAGTGGACAAGTGGGCCAGCCCCAGCATTTT | CASSGQVGQPQHF
NA | TRBJ2-5 | TRBV15 | NA | TGTGCCACCAGCAGAGGGACAGCGTACCAAGAGACCCAGTACTTC | CATSRGTAYQETQYF
few | TRBJ2-7 | TRBV6-5 | NA | TGTGCCAGCAGTTTGACAGGACCATCCTACGAGCAGTACTTC | CASSLTGPSYEQYF
NA | TRBJ2-3 | TRBV5-1 | NA | TGCGCCAGCAGCTTGGAGGGGTCAGATACGCAGTATTTT | CASSLEGSDTQYF
NA | TRBJ2-7 | TRBV4-2 | NA | TGTGCCAGCAGCCAAGTTGCTAGTGAGTACGAGCAGTACTTC | CASSQVASEYEQYF
NA | TRBJ1-5 | TRBV19 | TRBD1 | TGTGCCAGTAGTTTAGGGGGCACGGCTCAGCCCCAGCATTTT | CASSLGGTAQPQHF
NA | TRBJ2-2 | TRBV7-6 | NA | TGTGCCAGCAGCTTAGCCGGCGGGGATTCGAACACCGGGGAGCTGTTTTTT | CASSLAGGDSNTGELFF
once | TRBJ2-7 | TRBV7-2 | TRBD2 | TGTGCCAGCAGCAATCCTAGCGGGAGAAAATACGAGCAGTACTTC | CASSNPSGRKYEQYF
NA | TRBJ1-2 | TRBV9 | NA | TGTGCCAGCAGCGTAGGAGAAGCAGGGAACTTGTACGGCTACACCTTC | CASSVGEAGNLYGYTF
NA | TRBJ2-5 | TRBV23-1 | NA | TGCGCCAGCAGTCGTCCGCGGAACCAAGAGACCCAGTACTTC | CASSRPRNQETQYF
NA | TRBJ2-7 | TRBV7-9 | NA | TGTGCCAGCAGCTTAGACAGAGCCTACGAGCAGTACTTC | CASSLDRAYEQYF
few | TRBJ1-2 | TRBV27 | NA | TGTGCCAGCAGTCCCCAAGGGGTCGGCTACACCTTC | CASSPQGVGYTF
NA | TRBJ1-2 | TRBV14 | TRBD1 | TGTGCCAGCAGTCGACAGGGGGAACATGGCTACACCTTC | CASSRQGEHGYTF